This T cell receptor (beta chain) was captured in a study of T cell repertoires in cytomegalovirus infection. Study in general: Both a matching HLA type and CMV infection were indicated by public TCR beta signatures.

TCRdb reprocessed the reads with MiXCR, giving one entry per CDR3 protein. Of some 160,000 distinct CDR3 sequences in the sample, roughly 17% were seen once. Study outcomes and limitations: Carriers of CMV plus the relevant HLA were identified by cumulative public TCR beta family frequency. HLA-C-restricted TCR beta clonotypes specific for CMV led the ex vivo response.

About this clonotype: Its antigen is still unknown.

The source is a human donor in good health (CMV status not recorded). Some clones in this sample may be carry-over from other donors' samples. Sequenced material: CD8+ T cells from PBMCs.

The CDR3 DNA is TGTGCCATCAGCAGGACAGGGGGCAATGAGCAGTTCTTC. This codes for CAISRTGGNEQFF. The chain recombines TRBV10-3 with TRBJ2-1; the match to TRBD1 covers 10 bases. The CDR3 length is 13 residues. The V segment lost 6 bases and the J segment 6 bases; nucleotides outside the gene matches: 2. Per the germline V gene, CDR1 is ENHRY and CDR2 is SYGVKD.